The 6 T cell receptor beta chains below were found in one sample sequenced in a study of blood T cell repertoires in COVID-19. Profiling relied on immunoSEQ multiplex PCR, and the TCRdb table lists in-frame clones only, not all of them. The sample includes around 150,000 clones, around 81% of them seen just once. Source material: peripheral blood. These receptors came from a woman in her sixties with acute or convalescent COVID-19.

The chain carries TRBV3-1 (or the pseudogene TRBV3-2) and TRBJ2-7, with D perhaps matching TRBD1 (6 bases). CDR1 is LGHDT and CDR2 is YNNKEL in the germline V gene (reference sequence). The CDR3 totals 14 residues. V lost 4 bases and J 7 bases, leaving 17 bases between the germline ends. The CDR3, as DNA: TGTGCCAGCAGCCTGTACCCGGACAGCGGAGAGCAGTACTTC. Its protein product is CASSLYPDSGEQYF.

J is TRBJ2-1 and V is TRBV5-6; D is possibly TRBD2 (7 bases). The V gene lost 3 bases and the J gene lost 1 base, with 11 bases spanning the gap. The CDR3 length is 15 residues. Germline CDR1 SGHDT, CDR2 YYEEEE. CDR3 loop: CASSWGRGSYNEQFF. In nucleotides, the CDR3 is TGTGCCAGCAGCTGGGGGAGGGGGTCCTACAATGAGCAGTTCTTC.

The chain joins TRBV29-1 to TRBJ2-2; a weak D match, TRBD2 (5 bases). The ends were cut back, 4 bases at V and 3 bases at J, with 12 bases in the middle. This CDR3 comprises 14 residues. CDR1 and CDR2 (germline): SQVTM, ANQGSEA. The CDR3 here is CSVGSGLDTGELFF. DNA for the CDR3: TGCAGCGTTGGTAGTGGACTCGACACCGGGGAGCTGTTTTTT.

The chain combines TRBV30 with TRBJ1-3, with TRBD1 as a possible D gene (5 bases). The ends were cut back, 0 bases at V and 2 bases at J, with 11 bases in the middle. Germline loops: CDR1 GTSNPN, CDR2 SVGIG (reference sequence). The CDR3 is made up of 15 amino acids. DNA for the CDR3: TGTGCCTGGAGTGTACGGGGGGGAACTGGAAACACCATATATTTT. This sequence encodes CAWSVRGGTGNTIYF.

This clone came up a few times. This chain links TRBV2 with TRBJ1-2; 7 nucleotides align to TRBD1. In germline, CDR1 is SNHLY, CDR2 FYNNEI. This CDR3 has 12 amino acids. J gave up 7 bases and V 5 bases, and 4 bases lay outside the gene matches. CDR3 residues: CASSIDRAGYTF. For the CDR3, the DNA is TGTGCCAGCAGTATCGACAGGGCTGGCTACACCTTC.

The chain uses TRBV7-8 and TRBJ2-1; D is perhaps TRBD2 (6 bases). V lost 2 bases, J lost 4 bases, and 18 bases lay in between. The V gene's germline CDR1 is SGHVS and CDR2 FQNEAQ. The CDR3 is made up of 17 amino acids. CDR3 sequence: CASSLRIGGGGYNEQFF. The DNA for the CDR3 is TGTGCCAGCAGCTTAAGGATCGGGGGAGGCGGATACAATGAGCAGTTCTTC.